A single sample gave rise to the 21 T cell receptor beta chains below, sequenced in a study of human T cells and chemical hapten exposure. Time point noted: pre-sensitization, week 0. Treatment indicated: therapeutic diphenylcyclopropenone sensitization with weekly scalp DPC. TCRdb reanalysed the RACE reads using MiXCR and keeps one entry per CDR3 protein. There are more than 75,000 distinct CDR3 sequences in the sample; approximately 9.9% occur only once, and around 4% lies in the top ten. The sample consisted of whole blood, taken in connection with sensitization to the hapten diphenylcyclopropenone (DPC). All receptors derive from a woman in her forties with alopecia areata. Some clones in this sample may be carry-over from other donors' samples.

This clonotype was seen a handful of times. V usage is TRBV11-2 and J usage is TRBJ2-1; no reliable D call. CDR1 is SGHAT and CDR2 is FQNNGV in the germline V gene. This CDR3 is 15 amino acids long. V was clipped by 6 bases and J by 2 bases, with 14 bases between them. CDR3 sequence reads: CASREWGGTYNEQFF. DNA for the CDR3: TGTGCCAGCAGAGAATGGGGTGGGACCTACAATGAGCAGTTCTTC.

This clonotype was seen a few times. The gene calls are TRBV11-2 and TRBJ2-7, with 7 nucleotides matching TRBD2. This CDR3 has 15 residues. The V gene end was trimmed by 4 bases and the J gene end by 5 bases; junction bases not matched to a gene: 11. From germline, CDR1 is SGHAT and CDR2 FQNNGV. The CDR3 region is CASSSPTGGDHEQYF. CDR3 in DNA: TGTGCCAGCAGCTCACCGACTGGGGGGGACCACGAGCAGTACTTC.

This clonotype was observed at least ten times. This chain connects TRBV20-1 to TRBJ1-1; a weak D match, TRBD1 (6 bases). Germline values: CDR1 DFQATT, CDR2 SNEGSKA (reference sequence). The CDR3 has 14 residues. V lost 3 bases to trimming and J lost 8 bases, with 19 bases between them. Here the CDR3 reads CSARIERGGREAFF. The CDR3 DNA reads TGCAGTGCTAGGATAGAGAGAGGGGGTAGGGAAGCTTTCTTT.

This clonotype was recorded many times. The rearrangement joins TRBV7-2 to TRBJ2-2, with a weak D call TRBD2 (5 bases). There are 16 residues in the CDR3. The V and J ends lost 5 bases and 4 bases respectively, with 17 bases between them. Germline V gene sequence: CDR1 SGHTA, CDR2 FQGNSA. The CDR3 bases are TGTGCCAGCAGCCCATTTGGAGGAGAAATCACCGGGGAGCTGTTTTTT. Its translation is CASSPFGGEITGELFF. Looking up the rest from reference TRBV7-2 and TRBJ2-2 gives the full variable domain: GAGVSQSPSNKVTEKGKDVELRCDPISGHTALYWYRQSLGQGLEFLIYFQGNSAPDKSGLPSDRFSAERTGGSVSTLTIQRTQQEDSAVYLCASSPFGGEITGELFFGEGSRLTVL.

This rearrangement joins TRBV29-1 to TRBJ2-3, with TRBD1 as a possible D gene (6 bases). Looked up from germline, CDR1 is SQVTM and CDR2 is ANQGSEA. The CDR3 runs to 12 residues. V was pared by 4 bases and J by 6 bases, with 11 bases between. CDR3 residues: CSVGSQGDTQYF. CDR3 DNA sequence: TGCAGCGTTGGCTCCCAGGGGGATACGCAGTATTTT.

On this clonotype: A much larger clone sits a single nucleotide away, making a read error possible. This chain joins TRBV24-1 and TRBJ2-6; weak D call: TRBD2 (6 bases). This CDR3 spans 18 amino acids. The germline gives CDR1 KGHDR, CDR2 SFDVKD. Here the CDR3 DNA reads TGTGCCACCAGTGACCCTCCGGGAGCTGGACCTGGGACCAACGTCCTGACTTTC. Translation: CATSDPPGAGPGTNVLTF.

This clonotype was counted only a few times. The CDR3, as DNA: TGCGCCAGCAGCTGGGGCGACAGGCCTTCCACTGAAGCTTTCTTT. Translated: CASSWGDRPSTEAFF. The V call is TRBV5-1, the J call TRBJ1-1; possibly TRBD1 for D (6 bases). The CDR3 consists of 15 residues. V shed 3 bases and J shed 4 bases, with 16 bases lying between them. CDR1 and CDR2 (germline): SGHRS, YFSETQ.

There are many counts of this clonotype. V gene TRBV6-6 combines with J gene TRBJ2-1; D uncertain. CDR3 size: 11 residues. V was pared by 8 bases and J by 5 bases, with 7 bases between. Per the germline V gene, CDR1 is MNHNY and CDR2 is SVGAGI (reference sequence). CDR3 in amino acids: CASRLDNEQFF. For the CDR3, the DNA is TGTGCCAGCCGCCTCGACAATGAGCAGTTCTTC.

This clonotype was observed many times. This sequence joins TRBV20-1 and TRBJ2-4; maybe TRBD2 (6 bases). CDR1 is DFQATT, CDR2 SNEGSKA, per germline (reference sequence). V was pared by 6 bases and J by 0 bases, with 24 bases between. This CDR3 is built from 18 residues. The DNA of the CDR3 is TGCAGTGCGCTGAATAGAAGGGGACTTATACTAGCCAAAAACATTCAGTACTTC. It encodes CSALNRRGLILAKNIQYF.

In its sample, this clonotype was seen many times. V gene TRBV5-1 combines with J gene TRBJ2-4, with D uncertain. The V gene's germline CDR1 is SGHRS and CDR2 YFSETQ. This CDR3 has 14 amino acids. V lost 0 bases and J lost 2, with 6 bases in between. CDR3 nucleotide sequence: TGCGCCAGCAGCTTGGAGCGATCCAAAAACATTCAGTACTTC. It is translated as CASSLERSKNIQYF.

V and J are TRBV29-1 and TRBJ1-2; a possible D gene is TRBD1 (6 bases). V lost 6 bases, J lost 3 bases, and 11 bases lay in between. This CDR3 has 12 amino acids. CDR1 is SQVTM, CDR2 ANQGSEA, per germline. CDR3 DNA sequence: TGCAGCGTGGGGGGCACCTACTATGGCTACACCTTC. Translated, it gives CSVGGTYYGYTF.

This clonotype showed up many times. This rearrangement joins TRBV7-6 to TRBJ2-7; D is unclear. The CDR3 runs 14 residues. Germline CDR1 is SGHVS and CDR2 is FNYEAQ. V lost 7 bases to trimming and J lost 7 bases, with 20 bases between them. CDR3 nucleotide sequence: TGTGCCAGCACCCCTTCGTTGTTGGTGATAGAGCAGTACTTC. Its protein is CASTPSLLVIEQYF.

There are many counts of this clonotype. The chain carries TRBV5-6 and TRBJ2-3; 10 bases map to TRBD1. The CDR3 length is 16 residues. The germline V gene encodes CDR1 SGHDT and CDR2 YYEEEE. After removal of 1 base from V and 3 bases from J, the junction contained 5 bases not matched to a gene. The CDR3 DNA follows: TGTGCCAGCAGCTTGAGGGTGGGACAGGGGACAGATACGCAGTATTTT. Encoded protein: CASSLRVGQGTDTQYF.

The V call is TRBV7-2, the J call TRBJ1-1, with TRBD1 matching over 9 bases. CDR3 size: 14 residues. V lost 5 bases and J lost 5; bases outside the gene matches: 6. CDR1 is SGHTA and CDR2 is FQGNSA in the germline V gene. The CDR3, as DNA: TGTGCCAGCAGCGCAGACAGGGGGGGTACTGAAGCTTTCTTT. This encodes CASSADRGGTEAFF.

This clonotype turned up a few times. This chain uses TRBV6-2 or TRBV6-3 with TRBJ2-6; 7 bases agree with TRBD1. Germline loops: CDR1 MNHEY, CDR2 SVGEGT. Trimming took 6 bases from V and 2 from J; bases not matched to a gene: 4. This CDR3 contains 15 residues. Written as DNA, the CDR3 is TGTGCCAGCAGCAAAGACAGGGCTGGGGCCAACGTCCTGACTTTC. Its protein is CASSKDRAGANVLTF.

The sample holds a few counts of this clonotype. The chain employs TRBV29-1 and TRBJ2-7; D unresolved. From germline, CDR1 is SQVTM and CDR2 ANQGSEA. The CDR3 runs to 11 residues. V lost 7 bases and J 0 bases, leaving 7 bases between the germline ends. Here the CDR3 DNA reads TGCAGCGCAGTGGACTCCTACGAGCAGTACTTC. Translating it yields CSAVDSYEQYF.

A few counts support this clonotype. The J gene is TRBJ2-7, the V gene TRBV6-5; D unclear. Germline loops: CDR1 MNHEY, CDR2 SVGAGI. This CDR3 spans 15 amino acids. V lost 6 bases to trimming and J lost 4 bases, with 19 bases between them. The CDR3 sequence is CASRYDPRGIYEQYF. For the CDR3, the DNA is TGTGCCAGCAGGTACGACCCCCGAGGAATTTACGAGCAGTACTTC.

This clonotype was found a few times. This sequence joins TRBV12-3 or TRBV12-4 and TRBJ1-1; TRBD1 is a possible D gene (5 bases). The V gene lost 6 bases and the J gene lost 4 bases, with 12 bases spanning the gap. The length of the CDR3 is 13 residues. The CDR3, as DNA: TGTGCCAGCAGGGTCGGGGGGGGCACTGAAGCTTTCTTT. It encodes CASRVGGGTEAFF.

This clonotype was found a few times. The gene calls are TRBV29-1 and TRBJ1-6; 7 bases are a match to TRBD1. The CDR3 spans 13 residues. The V gene end was trimmed by 6 bases and the J gene end by 7 bases; junction bases not matched to a gene: 6. Germline V gives CDR1 SQVTM, CDR2 ANQGSEA. This CDR3 reads CSVGDRANSPLHF. CDR3 nucleotides: TGCAGCGTGGGAGACAGGGCCAATTCACCCCTCCACTTT.

The table lists this clonotype with many counts. V is TRBV7-9 and J is TRBJ2-7, with 7 bases that match TRBD2. Germline trimming cut 5 bases from V and 9 bases from J; bases unmatched to any gene: 10. CDR3 size: 13 residues. Germline V lookup: CDR1 SEHNR, CDR2 FQNEAQ (reference sequence). Written as DNA, the CDR3 is TGTGCCAGCAGCCTCTCCGATGGGGGGGGGCAGTACTTC. Translation gives CASSLSDGGGQYF.

This clonotype has at least ten counts. CDR3 sequence: CASSYAPWGETQYF. The CDR3 DNA is TGTGCCAGCAGCTACGCCCCCTGGGGGGAGACCCAGTACTTC. This chain uses TRBV7-6 with TRBJ2-5; possibly TRBD1 or TRBD2 for D (5 bases each). Germline lookup yields CDR1 SGHVS and CDR2 FNYEAQ. Trimming left V 4 bases short and J 5 bases short, with 14 bases between. This CDR3 spans 14 amino acids.